This T cell receptor beta chain is drawn from a study of blood T cell repertoires in COVID-19. Some clones are missing from TCRdb's copy, which holds only in-frame ones; the method was immunoSEQ multiplex PCR. The sample holds tens of thousands of clones; 65% to 85% are singletons and the top ten take 3.5% to 5%. J was trimmed by 8 bases and V by 3 bases; bases with no gene match: 5. Germline CDR1 is MNHNS and CDR2 is SASEGT. The CDR3 covers 14 residues. This clonotype was sampled from a woman aged 55 to 70 with acute or convalescent COVID-19. This chain links TRBV6-1 with TRBJ1-4, with TRBD1 matching 8 bases. Sequenced material: peripheral blood. The CDR3 loop reads CASSEDRVGEKLFF. The CDR3 region has the DNA TGTGCCAGCAGTGAGGACAGGGTTGGAGAAAAACTGTTTTTT.